The rows below give T cell receptor beta chains drawn from one sample of a study of identical twins. MiXCR was run by TCRdb on the 5' RACE reads, yielding one entry per CDR3 protein. The sample yields around 1.7 million distinct CDR3 sequences, less than 40% seen once. The source material was cord blood. The source of these receptors is a newborn girl in good health. Both conserved end residues are part of each CDR3. Fields, in order: J gene, clone size, D gene, V gene, CDR3 protein, CDR3 DNA. D genes are given only for firm matches. Expanded clones get a size class; other rows say once, few or many, or leave the size out.

>TRBJ2-5|-|TRBD2|TRBV20-1
CSAAGRSGRAETQYF
TGCAGTGCCGCGGGGCGGAGCGGGAGGGCAGAGACCCAGTACTTC
>TRBJ1-6|-|-|TRBV27
CASSLRFITYNSPPHF
TGTGCCAGCAGTTTACGGTTTATTACCTATAATTCACCCCCCCACTTT
>TRBJ1-5|few|-|TRBV12-3/TRBV12-4
CASSLGGFNNQPQHF
TGTGCCAGCAGTTTAGGGGGGTTTAACAATCAGCCCCAGCATTTT
>TRBJ1-1|few|TRBD1|TRBV7-2
CASSSSTGWEAFF
TGTGCCAGCAGCTCGTCGACAGGGTGGGAAGCTTTCTTT
>TRBJ2-2|few|-|TRBV6-5
CASSYPSQGTGELFF
TGTGCCAGCAGTTACCCCTCACAGGGCACCGGGGAGCTGTTTTTT
>TRBJ2-3|many|-|TRBV7-2
CASSPRLGTDTQYF
TGCGCCAGCAGTCCCCGGCTGGGCACAGATACGCAGTATTTT
>TRBJ1-1|few|TRBD1|TRBV20-1
CSAPRQGALNTEAFF
TGCAGTGCACCTCGACAGGGAGCCTTGAACACTGAAGCTTTCTTT
>TRBJ1-2|-|TRBD1|TRBV28
CASSRTRNRGLGGYTF
TGTGCCAGCAGTCGGACACGAAACAGGGGGTTGGGCGGCTACACCTTC
>TRBJ2-2|few|-|TRBV7-8
CASSPTTGNTGELFF
TGTGCCAGCAGCCCAACGACAGGGAACACCGGGGAGCTGTTTTTT
>TRBJ1-1|few|TRBD1|TRBV2
CASSRPLGTGPNTEAFF
TGTGCCAGCAGTCGACCTTTGGGGACAGGGCCTAACACTGAAGCTTTCTTT
>TRBJ2-7|-|TRBD2|TRBV4-1
CASSQRTAREDEQYF
TGCGCCAGCAGCCAACGTACCGCCCGGGAGGATGAGCAGTACTTC
>TRBJ2-5|-|-|TRBV11-2
CASSLGAKTQYF
TGTGCCAGCAGCTTAGGAGCTAAGACCCAGTACTTC
>TRBJ1-1|few|-|TRBV4-1
CASSSPPQAYTEAFF
TGCGCCAGCAGCTCTCCACCCCAGGCGTACACTGAAGCTTTCTTT
>TRBJ2-5|many|-|TRBV25-1
CASSDLQETQYF
TGTGCCAGCAGTGATCTCCAAGAGACCCAGTACTTC
>TRBJ2-5|-|TRBD2|TRBV15
CATSLSSGGRNEQYF
TGTGCCACCAGTTTGTCTAGCGGGGGGAGGAATGAGCAGTACTTC
>TRBJ2-1|-|-|TRBV1
CTSSQPSGGSYNEQFF
TGCACCAGCAGCCAACCTAGCGGAGGCTCCTACAATGAGCAGTTCTTC
>TRBJ2-7|-|-|TRBV11-2
CASSLVRNRRGPYNEQYF
TGTGCCAGCAGCTTAGTACGAAACCGGAGGGGACCCTACAATGAGCAGTACTTC
>TRBJ2-1|-|TRBD2|TRBV20-1
CSARGLAGGFSSYNEQFF
TGCAGTGCTAGAGGGCTAGCGGGGGGGTTTAGCTCCTACAATGAGCAGTTCTTC
>TRBJ1-2|many|TRBD1|TRBV5-1
CASSPWTGYGYTF
TGCGCCAGCAGCCCGTGGACAGGCTATGGCTACACCTTC
>TRBJ2-1|-|TRBD2|TRBV13
CASSLSGGATNEQFF
TGTGCCAGCAGCTTGAGCGGGGGGGCCACTAATGAGCAGTTCTTC
>TRBJ2-5|many|-|TRBV4-2
CASSQAGYQETQYF
TGTGCCAGCAGCCAAGCTGGGTACCAAGAGACCCAGTACTTC
>TRBJ1-1|few|-|TRBV6-6
CASNRMGHPNTEAFF
TGTGCCAGCAATCGGATGGGTCACCCGAACACTGAAGCTTTCTTT
>TRBJ2-3|few|TRBD2|TRBV6-5
CASSSDLRYRTSGRGTDTQYF
TGTGCCAGCAGTTCGGACCTTCGATATAGGACTAGCGGGAGGGGCACAGATACGCAGTATTTT
>TRBJ2-3|few|TRBD1|TRBV28
CASPRARTGGLTDTQYF
TGTGCCAGCCCCAGAGCCCGGACAGGGGGCTTGACAGATACGCAGTATTTT
>TRBJ2-1|once|TRBD1|TRBV29-1
CSVRTGGYNERFF
TGCAGCGTCAGGACAGGGGGCTACAATGAGCGGTTCTTC
>TRBJ2-7|-|TRBD2|TRBV2
CASRAAGVGTYEQYF
TGTGCCAGCAGAGCAGCGGGAGTAGGAACCTACGAGCAGTACTTC
>TRBJ2-3|many|TRBD2|TRBV24-1
CATGTSGTDTQYF
TGTGCCACCGGGACTAGCGGCACAGATACGCAGTATTTT
>TRBJ1-2|-|-|TRBV18
CASSPKTLSDGYTF
TGTGCCAGCTCGCCTAAGACATTGTCTGACGGCTACACCTTC
>TRBJ1-4|-|-|TRBV6-5
CASSFGDSSEKLFF
TGTGCCAGCAGTTTTGGTGACAGTTCAGAAAAACTGTTTTTT
>TRBJ1-1|-|-|TRBV5-6
CASSSSGFTNTEAFF
TGTGCCAGCAGCTCATCCGGCTTCACGAACACTGAAGCTTTCTTT
>TRBJ2-3|-|TRBD2|TRBV4-2
CASSGPGTRPTDTQYF
TGTGCCAGCAGCGGACCCGGGACTAGGCCCACAGATACGCAGTATTTT
>TRBJ2-3|-|TRBD2|TRBV20-1
CSCKRERLGDTQYF
TGCAGTTGCAAGCGGGAGAGACTGGGAGATACGCAGTATTTT
>TRBJ1-1|-|-|TRBV5-1
CASSPRPGSTEAFF
TGCGCCAGCAGCCCAAGGCCAGGGTCCACTGAAGCTTTCTTT
>TRBJ2-7|-|-|TRBV28
CASSLFFGYEQYF
TGTGCCAGCAGTTTATTTTTCGGGTACGAGCAGTACTTC
>TRBJ1-1|-|-|TRBV28
CASSLEKPMNTEAFF
TGTGCCAGCAGTTTGGAGAAGCCGATGAACACTGAAGCTTTCTTT
>TRBJ2-5|-|-|TRBV29-1
CSGDGAKTGTQYF
TGCAGCGGGGATGGAGCTAAGACGGGGACCCAGTACTTC
>TRBJ1-6|few|TRBD1|TRBV3-1
CASSQARTGGSNSPLHF
TGTGCCAGCAGCCAAGCGAGGACAGGGGGATCCAATTCACCCCTCCACTTT
>TRBJ1-2|many|-|TRBV29-1
CSVESWGRGNYGYTF
TGCAGCGTTGAATCTTGGGGCAGGGGAAACTATGGCTACACCTTC
>TRBJ2-3|-|-|TRBV12-3/TRBV12-4
CASSLWGSLADTQYF
TGTGCCAGCAGTTTATGGGGTAGTCTGGCAGATACGCAGTATTTT
>TRBJ1-5|few|-|TRBV12-3/TRBV12-4
CASSLRSILGNQPQHF
TGTGCCAGCAGTCTACGGTCGATATTGGGCAATCAGCCCCAGCATTTT
>TRBJ1-2|few|-|TRBV7-9
CASSRRTVDNYGYTF
TGTGCCAGCAGCCGAAGGACAGTCGATAACTATGGCTACACCTTC
>TRBJ2-3|-|TRBD2|TRBV19
CASGTSGTSTDTQYF
TGTGCCAGCGGGACTAGCGGGACTAGCACAGATACGCAGTATTTT
>TRBJ1-4|-|TRBD1|TRBV28
CASSSPGTGNEKLFF
TGTGCCAGCAGTTCACCCGGGACAGGGAATGAAAAACTGTTTTTT
>TRBJ2-7|-|TRBD2|TRBV4-1
CDSSQDSGGIYEQYF
TGCGACAGCAGCCAAGATAGCGGGGGGATCTACGAGCAGTACTTC
>TRBJ1-2|-|-|TRBV3-1
CASSRGTRIYGYTF
TGTGCCAGCAGCCGAGGCACGCGAATCTATGGCTACACCTTC
>TRBJ1-1|few|TRBD1|TRBV10-3
CAISGQGARNTEAFF
TGTGCCATCAGTGGGCAGGGGGCTCGGAACACTGAAGCTTTCTTT
>TRBJ2-7|-|TRBD2|TRBV10-3
CAISGTPGAGVGYNEQYF
TGTGCCATCAGTGGGACCCCAGGAGCGGGAGTGGGCTACAATGAGCAGTACTTC